This TCR beta chain is drawn from a study of T-cell memory formation after mild COVID-19. Across the whole study: For the most part, TCR clusters were specific to one donor.

Using its own MiXCR run on the 5' RACE reads, TCRdb lists one record per CDR3 protein. Here the sample spans 300,000 to 350,000 distinct CDR3 sequences, around 15% being singletons. This clonotype was detected a few times. Its target is not known. General study findings and limits: A balance of CD4 and CD8 characterized clones contracting day 15 to 85, whereas later expanders leaned CD4+. Researchers could not confirm that second-wave clones peaking on day 37 targeted SARS-CoV-2.

Germline V gives CDR1 SEHNR, CDR2 FQNEAQ (reference sequence). The V and J ends lost 5 bases and 7 bases, in that order; junction bases with no gene match: 19. The CDR3 has 17 amino acids. Sample: PBMCs or a T cell subset sorted from them (not recorded which). The clonotype comes from a young man who had mild COVID-19 (a few samples of this study predate the infection). Cell type and time point are not known. This sequence joins TRBV7-9 and TRBJ1-2, with 7 nucleotides matching TRBD1. Here the CDR3 DNA reads TGTGCCAGCAGCGGAATCCTTCGGACAGGTTTTTTTGTTGGCTACACCTTC. Protein product: CASSGILRTGFFVGYTF. The entire variable domain, with the rest obtained from reference TRBV7-9 and TRBJ1-2, is as follows: DTGVSQNPRHKITKRGQNVTFRCDPISEHNRLYWYRQTLGQGPEFLTYFQNEAQLEKSRLLSDRFSAERPKGSFSTLEIQRTEQGDSAMYLCASSGILRTGFFVGYTFGSGTRLTVV.